This T cell receptor (beta chain) was profiled in a study of T cell responses to AZD1222 COVID-19 vaccine (dated by TCRdb to the early 2020s). With regard to the full study: TCR sequencing covered fewer than 250 trial participants: 207 given two doses of AZD1222 and approximately 26 given two doses of MenACWY control vaccine. Trial participants were enrolled by age into subgroups of 18-55, 56-69 and 70-plus years, and 148, 28 and 57 TCR-sequenced participants, respectively, were included in these subgroups.

The time point label for this specimen denotes: baseline before first vaccination. The label giving this sample's treatment or condition can be read as: meningococcal conjugate vaccine given as trial control. The vaccinee samples were drawn from two UK trials, COV001 and COV002, one of which was a single-blind randomized controlled phase 2/3 trial testing AZD1222 (ChAdOx1 nCoV-19) in healthy adults. For TCRbeta chain sequencing, PBMC samples from trial participants were taken at day 0 and at day 28 after the second dose. CDR1 SGDLS and CDR2 YYNGEE were looked up in the germline V gene. Trimming leaves V shorter by 3 bases and J shorter by 6 bases, with the junction holding 5 bases beyond the gene matches. The cysteine opens and the phenylalanine closes a CDR3 of 13 amino acids. Kept here is only the CDR3 DNA, which spans 39 bases and is read in frame from base 1. The CDR3 regions of human TCRbeta chains were subjected to immunosequencing. Regarding the original processing steps: Repertoire TCRs were checked for matches against a reference library of SARS-CoV-2-specific TCRs that had been generated using the MIRA antigen-specificity platform. Breadth was defined as the fraction of unique TCRs that were SARS-CoV-2-associated. Depth was defined as the fraction of total T cells that were SARS-CoV-2-associated. Using the MIRA data, every spike-specific TCR was mapped to the spike region that the TCR reacted to and assigned to either a CD4 or a CD8 class. Log10-transformed breadth and depth values were compared by one-way ANOVA with Sidak's multiple comparisons tests. As stored in TCRdb, this immuneACCESS dataset retains in-frame rearrangements with V and J assigned. A fraction of the clones does not appear; measured against another copy, unresolved V genes explain less than half of the discrepancy, and the remainder lacks a known reason. V and J calls and clone size are as listed in that table; D and trimming were resolved from the DNA. The sample yields about 90,000 clones; more than 75% were counted once. Clones ranked in the top ten supply less than 5.5% of the sample.

For this clone: Its antigen remains undetermined. The sample holds no much larger clone one base away, and base qualities are not on file.

Broader findings and caveats from the paper: Conclusions about previously exposed vaccinees are limited because only six or seven AZD1222 recipients were SARS-CoV-2 seropositive at baseline. Reportedly, almost half of the unique spike-specific TCRs recognized epitopes lying outside the regions that are mutated in the B.1.351 and B.1.1.7 variants. The 56-69-year group was small, and its depth increase did not reach significance, likely because of low power. Participants were mostly white British and included more females than males, and it was suggested by the authors that clonal diversity may have been underestimated. Because no samples from the day 14 peak response were available, repertoires could be characterized only after the peak T cell response. A significant rise in spike-specific TCR breadth and depth was observed after two AZD1222 doses relative to day 0 and relative to MenACWY recipients. CD4 TCRs associated with the vaccine covered the entire spike protein, and the dominant responses were in regions 160-218 and 743-854.

Recombination joined TRBV9 with TRBJ1-2; 7 junctional bases match TRBD1. The source is an adult in good health. Sequenced material: peripheral blood, taken on day 0 of MenACWY control vaccination. CDR3 loop: CASSDATGNGYTF. The DNA is as follows: TGTGCCAGCAGCGATGCGACAGGGAATGGCTACACCTTC.